This T cell receptor beta chain is drawn from a study of molecular identifiers for immune sequencing clone quantification. The V gene's germline CDR1 is SSHAT and CDR2 FNYEAQ (reference sequence). The CDR3 spans 17 residues. The study's findings and limits: It was shown that clones above 20 RNA copies held over 98% of effector molecules, but under 1% in naive cells.

TCRdb redid the calling of the PCR reads with MiXCR, one entry per CDR3 protein. The sample contains about 640,000 distinct CDR3 sequences, 15% to 20% of which appear only once. This clonotype was picked up many times. The antigen is undetermined. Germline and junction disagree at one end, which may indicate a read error. The sample was naive CD8+ T cells from blood, with Jurkat cell RNA spiked in. The subset denotes: FACS-sorted CD8+CD4-CCR7+CD45RA+ naive T cells. The sequence came from a human donor in good health. Some libraries in this study had Jurkat cell RNA spiked in. The chain links TRBV7-7 to TRBJ2-1, with 9 bases matching TRBD2. In nucleotides, the CDR3 is TGTGCTAGCAGCCGAGGGACTAGCCGTCCTCATTCGGATGAGCAGTTCTTC. This encodes CASSRGTSRPHSDEQFF.